The 22 T cell receptor beta chains given below trace back to one sample, sequenced in a study of blood T cell repertoires in COVID-19. The method was immunoSEQ multiplex PCR; TCRdb's version includes in-frame clones alone and lacks a portion of them. The sample lists 200,000 to 250,000 clones; 85% to 95% were seen once. Sequenced material: peripheral blood. These receptors originate from a man aged 25 to 40 with COVID-19, enrolled during active disease.

V usage is TRBV6-6 and J usage is TRBJ1-1; 7 nucleotides match TRBD1. V lost 5 bases and J lost 8; bases outside the gene matches: 5. Germline assignment: CDR1 MNHNY and CDR2 SVGAGI (reference sequence). This CDR3 spans 12 amino acids. The CDR3 DNA follows: TGTGCCAGCAGTGGAGGGACAGAAGAAGCTTTCTTT. It codes for CASSGGTEEAFF.

Remarks on this clone: The same CDR3 can be traced to other DNA sequences in this sample. The rearrangement links TRBV5-1 to TRBJ2-1, with D unclear. The V end was cut by 0 bases, the J end by 0 bases, with 7 bases between. This CDR3 region has 15 residues. Germline CDR1 reads SGHRS; CDR2 reads YFSETQ. CDR3 in DNA: TGCGCCAGCAGCTTGGATGGCAGCTCCTACAATGAGCAGTTCTTC. Protein sequence: CASSLDGSSYNEQFF.

The chain couples TRBV4-2 to TRBJ2-1; 13 nucleotides agree with TRBD2. Germline CDR1 and CDR2: LGHNA and YNFKEQ. The CDR3 has 18 amino acids. The V and J ends lost 0 bases and 4 bases, in that order; junction bases with no gene match: 6. CDR3 bases: TGTGCCAGCAGCCAAGATACTGGACTAGCGGGGGCTTACAATGAGCAGTTCTTC. It yields the protein CASSQDTGLAGAYNEQFF.

In this sample, this clone turned up a few times. The chain joins TRBV5-5 to TRBJ1-2; 11 positions match TRBD1. Germline lookup yields CDR1 SGHKS and CDR2 YYEKEE (reference sequence). Germline trimming cut 2 bases from V and 5 bases from J; bases unmatched to any gene: 8. The CDR3 is made up of 16 amino acids. The CDR3 spells CASSLTGTGGVYGYTF. In nucleotides, the CDR3 is TGTGCCAGCAGCTTAACGGGGACAGGGGGTGTTTATGGCTACACCTTC.

This chain uses TRBV5-6 with TRBJ2-7; tentatively, D is TRBD2 (6 bases). The CDR3 extends over 16 amino acids. Per the germline V gene, CDR1 is SGHDT and CDR2 is YYEEEE. Trimming removed 3 bases at V and 1 base at J, with 17 bases between. The CDR3 DNA follows: TGTGCCAGCAGCTCAACCATGACTAGTCGGTCCTACGAGCAGTACTTC. It is translated as CASSSTMTSRSYEQYF.

The chain links TRBV5-5 to TRBJ2-3, with TRBD1 matching over 7 bases. J gave up 5 bases and V 1 base, and 7 bases lay outside the gene matches. Germline V gene sequence: CDR1 SGHKS, CDR2 YYEKEE (reference sequence). The CDR3 is made up of 15 amino acids. The CDR3 here is CASSLRGGEGDTQYF. The CDR3 DNA reads TGTGCCAGCAGCTTGAGAGGGGGCGAGGGAGATACGCAGTATTTT.

The chain is built from TRBV6-2 or TRBV6-3 and TRBJ1-2; a weak D match, TRBD1 (5 bases). The CDR3 sequence is 15 residues long. The germline V gene encodes CDR1 MNHEY and CDR2 SVGEGT. V lost 3 bases and J lost 5, with 16 bases in between. CDR3 loop: CASSYRTTRQYGYTF. For the CDR3, the DNA is TGTGCCAGCAGTTATCGAACAACGCGACAGTATGGCTACACCTTC.

V gene TRBV7-9 combines with J gene TRBJ1-1; 10 nucleotides align to TRBD1. V was clipped by 4 bases and J by 1 base; unmatched bases: 3. CDR1 and CDR2 from the germline V gene are SEHNR and FQNEAQ (reference sequence). The CDR3 consists of 15 residues. The DNA of the CDR3 is TGTGCCAGCAGCTCCGACAGGGGGCGGAACACTGAAGCTTTCTTT. It yields the protein CASSSDRGRNTEAFF.

The chain recombines TRBV29-1 with TRBJ2-2, with 7 bases that match TRBD1. The CDR3 runs 13 residues. The trim removed 3 bases at V and 4 bases at J, leaving 2 bases unmatched. CDR1 is SQVTM, CDR2 ANQGSEA, per germline. Here the CDR3 DNA reads TGCAGCGTTGATAGGGGGCGCACCGGGGAGCTGTTTTTT. Amino acid sequence: CSVDRGRTGELFF.

The rearrangement links TRBV9 to TRBJ1-3; 7 nucleotides match TRBD1. Trimming removed 3 bases from V and 0 bases from J; junction bases left unmatched: 3. The CDR3 runs to 15 residues. Germline V gene data show CDR1 as SGDLS and CDR2 as YYNGEE. CDR3 in DNA: TGTGCCAGCAGCGGACAGGGTACCTCTGGAAACACCATATATTTT. Translating gives CASSGQGTSGNTIYF. Full variable domain (outside the CDR3, taken from reference TRBV9 and TRBJ1-3): DSGVTQTPKHLITATGQRVTLRCSPRSGDLSVYWYQQSLDQGLQFLIQYYNGEERAKGNILERFSAQQFPDLHSELNLSSLELGDSALYFCASSGQGTSGNTIYFGEGSWLTVV.

V gene TRBV5-5 combines with J gene TRBJ1-5; 7 bases are a match to TRBD1. CDR3 length: 14 amino acids. The junction had 4 bases not matched to a gene; V was cut back by 4 bases and J by 3 bases. The germline V gene has CDR1 SGHKS and CDR2 YYEKEE (reference sequence). Here the CDR3 DNA reads TGTGCCAGCAGCCCGGAGGGGGCCAATCAGCCCCAGCATTTT. Its protein is CASSPEGANQPQHF.

The V gene is TRBV18, the J gene TRBJ1-2, with TRBD1 as a possible D gene (5 bases). The CDR3 sequence is 14 residues long. Germline V gene lookup returns CDR1 KGHSH and CDR2 LQKENI. V gave up 0 bases and J gave up 5 bases, with 10 bases separating them. CDR3 protein: CASSPPEQAYGYTF. The CDR3 DNA is TGTGCCAGCTCACCACCTGAACAGGCGTATGGCTACACCTTC.

The J gene is TRBJ2-5, the V gene TRBV7-9; TRBD2 matches 7 bases. Germline loops: CDR1 SEHNR, CDR2 FQNEAQ (reference sequence). This CDR3 is built from 15 residues. With V trimmed by 4 bases and J by 5 bases, 10 bases remained unmatched. The chain's CDR3 is CASSYPAGVRETQYF. CDR3 coding DNA: TGTGCCAGCAGCTACCCGGCGGGGGTGCGGGAGACCCAGTACTTC.

Turning to this clone: The same CDR3 is also encoded by other DNA sequences in this sample. The chain has TRBV10-3 and TRBJ1-1, with no clear D. V lost 6 bases, J lost 2 bases, and 7 bases lay in between. Germline-derived CDR1 and CDR2 are ENHRY and SYGVKD. There are 12 residues in the CDR3. This chain's CDR3 is CAISQRNTEAFF. As DNA, the CDR3 is TGTGCCATCAGCCAGCGCAACACTGAAGCTTTCTTT.

The chain carries TRBV9 and TRBJ2-3; D is possibly TRBD2 (5 bases). Germline V gene sequence: CDR1 SGDLS, CDR2 YYNGEE. The CDR3 length is 15 residues. V was cut by 1 base and J by 1 base, with 10 bases left in between. The CDR3 reads CASSVNVGGTDTQYF. The CDR3 coding sequence is TGTGCCAGCAGCGTAAACGTCGGGGGCACAGATACGCAGTATTTT.

The chain links TRBV30 to TRBJ1-5; the D gene is possibly TRBD1 (6 bases). Trimming removed 4 bases from V and 6 bases from J, with 16 bases in between. Germline lookup yields CDR1 GTSNPN and CDR2 SVGIG (reference sequence). The CDR3 length is 14 residues. The DNA for the CDR3 is TGTGCCTGGAATGATAAACGGGGGGCTCAGCCCCAGCATTTT. Translating gives CAWNDKRGAQPQHF.

The rearrangement joins TRBV9 to TRBJ1-3, with 9 bases fitting TRBD1. The ends lost 3 bases at V and 0 bases at J; junction bases unmatched: 4. The CDR3 sequence is 16 residues long. From germline, CDR1 is SGDLS and CDR2 YYNGEE. The CDR3 DNA is TGTGCCAGCAGCGCCGGGACAGGGATCTCTGGAAACACCATATATTTT. Translated, it gives CASSAGTGISGNTIYF.

This chain uses TRBV9 with TRBJ2-7, with 8 bases fitting TRBD2. This CDR3 contains 15 residues. V lost 4 bases and J lost 0; bases outside the gene matches: 6. Germline V gives CDR1 SGDLS, CDR2 YYNGEE. CDR3 nucleotide sequence: TGTGCCAGCAGCTCAAGCGGGGGAAGCTCCTACGAGCAGTACTTC. Amino acids: CASSSSGGSSYEQYF.

V gene TRBV28 combines with J gene TRBJ2-1; D perhaps matches TRBD1 (6 bases). This CDR3 has 14 amino acids. V was trimmed by 9 bases and J by 4 bases, leaving 16 bases between them. CDR1 is MDHEN, CDR2 SYDVKM, per germline. The CDR3 DNA reads as TGTGCCAGTCTGCAGGGGTTCGGGTACAATGAGCAGTTCTTC. Translating gives CASLQGFGYNEQFF.

The rearrangement uses TRBV7-2 and TRBJ1-4, with 10 bases that match TRBD1. The V and J ends lost 6 bases and 3 bases, in that order; junction bases with no gene match: 7. CDR1 is SGHTA, CDR2 FQGNSA, per germline. The length of the CDR3 is 16 residues. CDR3 coding DNA: TGTGCCAGCAGGCCGGGACAGGGGACAGCTAATGAAAAACTGTTTTTT. Protein: CASRPGQGTANEKLFF.

This chain uses TRBV11-2 with TRBJ1-1; a possible D gene is TRBD1 (5 bases). The germline V and J ends were trimmed by 1 base and 2 bases, with 11 bases remaining between them. The CDR3 has 15 residues. The germline V gene encodes CDR1 SGHAT and CDR2 FQNNGV. The CDR3 bases are TGTGCCAGCAGCTTAGTTCGGACATACAACACTGAAGCTTTCTTT. Translated: CASSLVRTYNTEAFF.

The V and J genes are TRBV7-6 and TRBJ2-3, with 11 bases fitting TRBD2. The V segment lost 0 bases and the J segment 4 bases; nucleotides outside the gene matches: 3. The germline V gene encodes CDR1 SGHVS and CDR2 FNYEAQ. The CDR3 is 16 residues long. This chain's CDR3 is CASSLAASGGSDTQYF. The CDR3 nucleotides are TGTGCCAGCAGCTTAGCGGCTAGCGGGGGGTCAGATACGCAGTATTTT.